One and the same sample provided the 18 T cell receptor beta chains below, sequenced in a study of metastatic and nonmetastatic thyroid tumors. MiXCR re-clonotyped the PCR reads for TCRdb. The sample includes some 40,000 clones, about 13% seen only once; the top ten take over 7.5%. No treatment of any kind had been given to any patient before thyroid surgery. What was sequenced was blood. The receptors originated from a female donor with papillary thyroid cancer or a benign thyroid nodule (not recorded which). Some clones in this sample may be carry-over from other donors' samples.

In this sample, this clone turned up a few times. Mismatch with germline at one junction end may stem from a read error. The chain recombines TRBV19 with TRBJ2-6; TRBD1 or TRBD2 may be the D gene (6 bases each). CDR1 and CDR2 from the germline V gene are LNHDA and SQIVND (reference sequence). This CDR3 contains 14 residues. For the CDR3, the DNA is TGTGCCAGTAATCTCGGGGGCGGGGACAACGTCCTGACTTTC. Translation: CASNLGGGDNVLTF.

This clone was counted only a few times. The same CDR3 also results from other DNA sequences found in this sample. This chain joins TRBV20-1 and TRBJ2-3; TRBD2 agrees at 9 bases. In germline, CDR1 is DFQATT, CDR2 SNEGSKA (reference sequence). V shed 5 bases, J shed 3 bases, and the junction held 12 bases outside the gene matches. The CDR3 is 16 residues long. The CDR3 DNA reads TGCAGTGCTGGCCCCGAGGGGAGCGGGAGGACAGATACGCAGTATTTT. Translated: CSAGPEGSGRTDTQYF.

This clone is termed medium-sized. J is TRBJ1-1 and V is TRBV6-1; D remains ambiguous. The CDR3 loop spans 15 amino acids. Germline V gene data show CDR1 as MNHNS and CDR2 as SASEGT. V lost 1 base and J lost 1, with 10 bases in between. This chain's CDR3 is CASSEDPAWNTEAFF. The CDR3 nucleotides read TGTGCCAGCAGTGAAGACCCAGCTTGGAACACTGAAGCTTTCTTT.

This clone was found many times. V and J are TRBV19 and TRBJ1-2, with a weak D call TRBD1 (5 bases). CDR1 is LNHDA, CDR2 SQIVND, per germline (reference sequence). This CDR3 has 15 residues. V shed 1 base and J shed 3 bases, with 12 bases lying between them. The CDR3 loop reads CASSIAPQGHYGYTF. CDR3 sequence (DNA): TGTGCCAGTAGTATAGCCCCCCAGGGTCACTATGGCTACACCTTC.

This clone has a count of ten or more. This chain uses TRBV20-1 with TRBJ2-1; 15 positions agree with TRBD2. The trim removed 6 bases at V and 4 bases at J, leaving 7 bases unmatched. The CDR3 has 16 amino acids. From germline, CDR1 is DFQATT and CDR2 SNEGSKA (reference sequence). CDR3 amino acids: CSAEGLAGGPYNEQFF. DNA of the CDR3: TGCAGTGCGGAAGGACTAGCGGGAGGGCCGTACAATGAGCAGTTCTTC.

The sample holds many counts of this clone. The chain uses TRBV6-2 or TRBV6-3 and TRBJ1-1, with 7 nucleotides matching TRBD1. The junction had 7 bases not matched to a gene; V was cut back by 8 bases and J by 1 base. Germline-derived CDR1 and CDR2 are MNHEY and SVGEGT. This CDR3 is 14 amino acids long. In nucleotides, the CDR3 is TGTGCCAGCGCGGACAGGCAGACGAACACTGAAGCTTTCTTT. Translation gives CASADRQTNTEAFF.

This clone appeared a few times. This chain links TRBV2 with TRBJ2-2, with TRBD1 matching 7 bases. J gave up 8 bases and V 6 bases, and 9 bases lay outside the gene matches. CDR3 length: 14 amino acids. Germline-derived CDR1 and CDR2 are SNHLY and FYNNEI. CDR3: CASSRQGFTGELFF. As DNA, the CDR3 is TGTGCCAGCAGCCGACAGGGATTCACTGGGGAGCTGTTTTTT.

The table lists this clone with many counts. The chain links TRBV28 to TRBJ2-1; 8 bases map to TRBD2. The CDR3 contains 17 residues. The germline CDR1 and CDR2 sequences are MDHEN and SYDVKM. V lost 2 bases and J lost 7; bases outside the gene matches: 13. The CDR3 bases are TGTGCCAGCAGTTTACCTACGGGTAGCGGGGAAAGGAATGAGCAGTTCTTC. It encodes CASSLPTGSGERNEQFF.

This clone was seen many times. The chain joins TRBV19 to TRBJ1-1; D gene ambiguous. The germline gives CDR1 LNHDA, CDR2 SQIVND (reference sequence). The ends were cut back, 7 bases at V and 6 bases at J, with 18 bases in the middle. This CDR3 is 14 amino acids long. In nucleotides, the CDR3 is TGTGCCAGTACCACGAATCGGGTGAAAGCTGAAGCTTTCTTT. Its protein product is CASTTNRVKAEAFF.

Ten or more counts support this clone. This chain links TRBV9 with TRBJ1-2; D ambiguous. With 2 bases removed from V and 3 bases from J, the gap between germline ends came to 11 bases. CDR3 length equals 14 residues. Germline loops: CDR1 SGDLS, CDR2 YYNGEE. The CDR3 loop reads CASSVTSADYGYTF. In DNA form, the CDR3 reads TGTGCCAGCAGCGTCACCTCGGCTGACTATGGCTACACCTTC.

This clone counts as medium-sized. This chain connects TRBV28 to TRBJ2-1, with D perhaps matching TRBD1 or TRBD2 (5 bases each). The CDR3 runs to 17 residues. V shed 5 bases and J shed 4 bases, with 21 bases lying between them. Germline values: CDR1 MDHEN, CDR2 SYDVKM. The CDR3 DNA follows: TGTGCCAGCAGTGCCAACTCCCTCAAGAGGGGTTACAATGAGCAGTTCTTC. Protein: CASSANSLKRGYNEQFF.

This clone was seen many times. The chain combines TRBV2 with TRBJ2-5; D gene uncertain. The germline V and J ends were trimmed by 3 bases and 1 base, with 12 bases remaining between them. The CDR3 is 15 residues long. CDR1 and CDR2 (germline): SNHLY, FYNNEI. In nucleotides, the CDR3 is TGTGCCAGCAGTGACTTTCAGGTGATCCAAGAGACCCAGTACTTC. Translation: CASSDFQVIQETQYF.

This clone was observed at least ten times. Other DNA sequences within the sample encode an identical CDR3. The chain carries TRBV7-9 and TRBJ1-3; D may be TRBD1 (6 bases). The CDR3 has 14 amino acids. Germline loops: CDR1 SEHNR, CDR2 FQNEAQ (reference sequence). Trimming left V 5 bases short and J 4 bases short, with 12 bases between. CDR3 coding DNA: TGTGCCAGCAGCCCCCAGGGGTTGGGAAACACCATATATTTT. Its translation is CASSPQGLGNTIYF.

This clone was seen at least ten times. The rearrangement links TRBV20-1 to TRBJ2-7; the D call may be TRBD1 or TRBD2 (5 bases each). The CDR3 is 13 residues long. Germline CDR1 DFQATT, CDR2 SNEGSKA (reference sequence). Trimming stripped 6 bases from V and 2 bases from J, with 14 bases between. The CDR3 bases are TGCAGTGCCCCGAGGGACGCAGCCTACGAGCAGTACTTC. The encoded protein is CSAPRDAAYEQYF.

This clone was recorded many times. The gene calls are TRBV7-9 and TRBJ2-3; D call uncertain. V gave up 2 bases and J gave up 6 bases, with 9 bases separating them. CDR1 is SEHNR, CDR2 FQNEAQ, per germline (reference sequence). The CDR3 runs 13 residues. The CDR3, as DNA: TGTGCCAGCAGCTTATATTTTGGGGATACGCAGTATTTT. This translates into CASSLYFGDTQYF.

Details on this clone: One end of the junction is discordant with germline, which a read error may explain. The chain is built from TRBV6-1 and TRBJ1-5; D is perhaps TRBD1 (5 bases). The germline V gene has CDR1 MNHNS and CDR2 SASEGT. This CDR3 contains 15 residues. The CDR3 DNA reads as TGTGCTAGCATTAGCGGGCAGGGCAAGAATCAGCCCCAGCATTTT. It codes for CASISGQGKNQPQHF.

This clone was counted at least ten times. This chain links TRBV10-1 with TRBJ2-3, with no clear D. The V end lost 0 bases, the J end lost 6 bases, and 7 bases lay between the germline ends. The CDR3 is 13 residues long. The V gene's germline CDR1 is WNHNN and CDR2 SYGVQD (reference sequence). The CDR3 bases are TGCGCCAGCAGTGAGTCGGTGTATGATACGCAGTATTTT. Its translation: CASSESVYDTQYF.

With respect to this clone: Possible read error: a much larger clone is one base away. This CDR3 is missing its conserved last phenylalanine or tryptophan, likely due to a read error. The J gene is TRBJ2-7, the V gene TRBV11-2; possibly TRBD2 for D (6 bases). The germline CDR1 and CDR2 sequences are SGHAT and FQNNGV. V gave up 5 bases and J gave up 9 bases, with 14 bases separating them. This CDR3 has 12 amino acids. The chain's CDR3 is CASSPGGAAQYL. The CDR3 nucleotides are TGTGCCAGCAGCCCCGGGGGAGCGGCGCAGTACCTC.